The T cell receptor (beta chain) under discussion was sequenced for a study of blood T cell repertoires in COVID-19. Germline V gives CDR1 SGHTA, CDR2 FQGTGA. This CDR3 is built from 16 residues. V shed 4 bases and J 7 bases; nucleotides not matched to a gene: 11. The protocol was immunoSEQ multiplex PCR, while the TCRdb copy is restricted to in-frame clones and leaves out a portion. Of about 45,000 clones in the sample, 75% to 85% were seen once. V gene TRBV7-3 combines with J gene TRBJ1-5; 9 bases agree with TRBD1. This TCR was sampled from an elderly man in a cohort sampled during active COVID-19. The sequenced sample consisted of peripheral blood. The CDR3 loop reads CASSSPPWTGDQPQHF. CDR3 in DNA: TGTGCCAGCAGCTCCCCCCCCTGGACAGGGGACCAGCCCCAGCATTTT.